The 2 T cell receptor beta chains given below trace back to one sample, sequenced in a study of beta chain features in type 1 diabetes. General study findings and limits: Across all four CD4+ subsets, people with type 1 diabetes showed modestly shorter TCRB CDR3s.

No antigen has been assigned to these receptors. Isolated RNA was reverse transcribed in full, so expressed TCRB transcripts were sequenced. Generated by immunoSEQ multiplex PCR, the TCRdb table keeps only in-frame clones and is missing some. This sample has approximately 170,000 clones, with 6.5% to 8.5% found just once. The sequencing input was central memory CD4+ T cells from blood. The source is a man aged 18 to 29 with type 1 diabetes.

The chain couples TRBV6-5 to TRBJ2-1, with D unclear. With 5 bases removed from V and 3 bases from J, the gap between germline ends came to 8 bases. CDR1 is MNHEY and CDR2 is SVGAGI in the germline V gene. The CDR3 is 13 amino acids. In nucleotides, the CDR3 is TGTGCCAGCAGTCCCTACGGCTACAATGAGCAGTTCTTC. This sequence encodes CASSPYGYNEQFF.

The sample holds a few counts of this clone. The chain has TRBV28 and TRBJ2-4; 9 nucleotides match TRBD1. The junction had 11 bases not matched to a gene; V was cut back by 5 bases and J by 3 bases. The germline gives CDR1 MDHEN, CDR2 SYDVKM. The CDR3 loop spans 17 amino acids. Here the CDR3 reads CASSIPGTGFDKNIQYF. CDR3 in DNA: TGTGCCAGCAGTATCCCGGGGACAGGGTTTGACAAAAACATTCAGTACTTC.